This TCR beta chain appears in the sequencing data of a study of T cells in Graves' hyperthyroidism and ophthalmopathy. Study details: Peripheral blood sampling occurred at initial diagnosis, before any treatment. Overall study findings and caveats: Researchers found most expanded thyroid clonotypes above 0.001 in blood as well.

These patients, aged 18 to 65, had recently diagnosed hyperthyroidism lasting under 2 months. Exclusions: uncontrolled infection, other autoimmune disease, pregnancy, lactation. TCR beta CDR3 regions were amplified from RNA. A set of HTBI primers served as the primers for a first-round RT-PCR of the TCR CDR3. TCRdb recomputed calls from the multiplex PCR reads with MiXCR, one row per CDR3 protein. Of approximately 210,000 distinct CDR3 sequences detected, roughly 15% appear once; the ten largest clones hold approximately 50%. To note about this clonotype: Its antigen remains unidentified.

V trimming: 6 bases; J trimming: 7 bases; junction bases outside the gene matches: 7. Germline V CDR1 and CDR2: SGHRS, YFSETQ. The CDR3 totals 15 residues. The V and J genes are TRBV5-1 and TRBJ2-2; 12 nucleotides agree with TRBD1. Sequencing was done on a sample of blood. This TCR derives from a man aged 45-65 years with Graves' hyperthyroidism. The CDR3 sequence: CASIGTGGAIGELFF. CDR3 nucleotides: TGCGCCAGCATAGGGACAGGGGGCGCAATCGGGGAGCTGTTTTTT.